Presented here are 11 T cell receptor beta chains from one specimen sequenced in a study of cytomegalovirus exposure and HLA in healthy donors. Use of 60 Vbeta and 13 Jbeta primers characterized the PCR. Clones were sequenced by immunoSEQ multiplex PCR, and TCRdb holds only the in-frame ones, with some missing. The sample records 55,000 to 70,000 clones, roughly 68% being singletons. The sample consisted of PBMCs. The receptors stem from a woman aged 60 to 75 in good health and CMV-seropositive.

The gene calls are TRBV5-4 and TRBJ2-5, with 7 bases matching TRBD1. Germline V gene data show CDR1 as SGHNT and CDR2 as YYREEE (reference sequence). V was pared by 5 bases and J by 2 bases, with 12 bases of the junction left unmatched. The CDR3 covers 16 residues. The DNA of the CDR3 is TGTGCCAGCAGTCGTACATATATGACAGGGCAAGAGACCCAGTACTTC. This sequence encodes CASSRTYMTGQETQYF. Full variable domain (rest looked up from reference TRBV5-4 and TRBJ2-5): ETGVTQSPTHLIKTRGQQVTLRCSSQSGHNTVSWYQQALGQGPQFIFQYYREEENGRGNFPPRFSGLQFPNYSSELNVNALELDDSALYLCASSRTYMTGQETQYFGPGTRLLVL.

This chain's CDR3 is CASSLEPVRGTEAFF. CDR3 nucleotides: TGCGCCAGCAGCTTGGAGCCGGTTAGGGGCACTGAAGCTTTCTTT. This chain connects TRBV5-1 to TRBJ1-1; a possible D gene is TRBD1 (5 bases). V was pared by 0 bases and J by 4 bases, with 13 bases between. The CDR3 is made up of 15 amino acids. Per germline, CDR1 SGHRS and CDR2 YFSETQ. The full variable domain, in which reference TRBV5-1 and TRBJ1-1 provide the parts outside the CDR3, is KAGVTQTPRYLIKTRGQQVTLSCSPISGHRSVSWYQQTPGQGLQFLFEYFSETQRNKGNFPGRFSGRQFSNSRSEMNVSTLELGDSALYLCASSLEPVRGTEAFFGQGTRLTVV.

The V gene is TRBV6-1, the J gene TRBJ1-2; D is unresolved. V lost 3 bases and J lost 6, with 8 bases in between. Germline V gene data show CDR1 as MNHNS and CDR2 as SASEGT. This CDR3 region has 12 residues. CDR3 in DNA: TGTGCCAGCAGTGAGACGCTAGATGGCTACACCTTC. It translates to CASSETLDGYTF.

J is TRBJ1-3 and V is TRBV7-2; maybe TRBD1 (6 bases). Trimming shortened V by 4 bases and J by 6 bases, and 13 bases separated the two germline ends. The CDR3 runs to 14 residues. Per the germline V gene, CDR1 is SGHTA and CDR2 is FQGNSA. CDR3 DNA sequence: TGTGCCAGCAGCTCGCGGGGGCTCGAAAACACCATATATTTT. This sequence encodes CASSSRGLENTIYF.

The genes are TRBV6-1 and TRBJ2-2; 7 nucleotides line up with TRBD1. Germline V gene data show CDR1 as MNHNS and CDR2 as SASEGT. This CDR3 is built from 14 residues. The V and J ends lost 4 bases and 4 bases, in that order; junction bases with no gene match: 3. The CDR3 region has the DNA TGTGCCAGCAGTGGAGACAGGGTCACCGGGGAGCTGTTTTTT. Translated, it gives CASSGDRVTGELFF.

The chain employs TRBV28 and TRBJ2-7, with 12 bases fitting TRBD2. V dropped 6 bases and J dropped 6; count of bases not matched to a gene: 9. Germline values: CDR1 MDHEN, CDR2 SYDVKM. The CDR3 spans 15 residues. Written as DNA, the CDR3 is TGTGCCAGCAGGCCCAGCGGACTAGCGGGGCGCGAGCAGTACTTC. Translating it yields CASRPSGLAGREQYF.

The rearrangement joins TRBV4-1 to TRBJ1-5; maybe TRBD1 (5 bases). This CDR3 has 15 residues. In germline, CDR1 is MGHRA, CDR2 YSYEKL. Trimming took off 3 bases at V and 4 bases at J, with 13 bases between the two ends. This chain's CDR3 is CASSHPPAGNQPQHF. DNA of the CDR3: TGCGCCAGCAGCCACCCCCCAGCAGGGAATCAGCCCCAGCATTTT.

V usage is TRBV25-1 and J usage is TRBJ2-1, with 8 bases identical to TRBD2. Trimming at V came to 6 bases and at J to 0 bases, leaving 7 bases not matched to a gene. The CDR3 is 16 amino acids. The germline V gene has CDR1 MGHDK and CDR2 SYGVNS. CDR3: CASSQLAATSYNEQFF. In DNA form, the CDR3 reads TGTGCCAGCAGCCAACTAGCGGCGACCTCCTACAATGAGCAGTTCTTC. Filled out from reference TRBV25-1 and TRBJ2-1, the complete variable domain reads EADIYQTPRYLVIGTGKKITLECSQTMGHDKMYWYQQDPGMELHLIHYSYGVNSTEKGDLSSESTVSRIRTEHFPLTLESARPSHTSQYLCASSQLAATSYNEQFFGPGTRLTVL.

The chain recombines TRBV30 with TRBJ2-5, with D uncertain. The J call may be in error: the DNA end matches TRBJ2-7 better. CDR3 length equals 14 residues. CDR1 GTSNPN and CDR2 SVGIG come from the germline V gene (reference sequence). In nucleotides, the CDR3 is TGTGCCTGGAGTGTCATGGGCCGCTCCTACGAGCAGTACTTC. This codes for CAWSVMGRSYEQYF.

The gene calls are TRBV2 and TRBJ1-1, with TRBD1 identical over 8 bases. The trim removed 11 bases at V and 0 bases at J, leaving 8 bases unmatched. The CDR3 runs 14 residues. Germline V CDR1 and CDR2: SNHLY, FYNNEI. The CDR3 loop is CACEIRGLNTEAFF. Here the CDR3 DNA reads TGTGCCTGCGAGATCAGGGGGCTGAACACTGAAGCTTTCTTT. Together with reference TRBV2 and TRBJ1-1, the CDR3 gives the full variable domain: EPEVTQTPSHQVTQMGQEVILRCVPISNHLYFYWYRQILGQKVEFLVSFYNNEISEKSEIFDDQFSVERPDGSNFTLKIRSTKLEDSAMYFCACEIRGLNTEAFFGQGTRLTVV.

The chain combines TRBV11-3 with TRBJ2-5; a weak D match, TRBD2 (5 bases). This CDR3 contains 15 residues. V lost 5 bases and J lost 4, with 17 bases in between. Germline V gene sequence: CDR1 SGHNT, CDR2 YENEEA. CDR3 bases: TGTGCCAGCAGCCAGCGGACCTTCCTTGGAGAGACCCAGTACTTC. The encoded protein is CASSQRTFLGETQYF. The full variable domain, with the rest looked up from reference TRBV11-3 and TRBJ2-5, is EAGVVQSPRYKIIEKKQPVAFWCNPISGHNTLYWYLQNLGQGPELLIRYENEEAVDDSQLPKDRFSAERLKGVDSTLKIQPAELGDSAVYLCASSQRTFLGETQYFGPGTRLLVL.